A single sample gave rise to the 32 T cell receptor beta chains below, sequenced in a study of regulatory T cells in long-lasting Graves disease. The time point: newly diagnosed GD, antithyroid drugs for less than 3 months. Making the TCR library involved RNA that had been extracted from PBMCs. Sequencing libraries for TCR beta were prepared with iRepertoire HTBI primers and Arm-PCR of CDR3 regions. TCRdb fed the multiplex PCR reads into MiXCR, producing one record per CDR3 protein. The sample has a few hundred thousand distinct CDR3 sequences, around 19% seen once. The sample was peripheral blood mononuclear cells (PBMCs), taken at new diagnosis, from a patient treated with antithyroid drugs. The receptors shown here come from a female donor with Graves disease.

V is TRBV7-9 and J is TRBJ2-2; 10 bases map to TRBD2. The trim removed 4 bases at V and 3 bases at J, leaving 5 bases unmatched. Germline V gene data show CDR1 as SEHNR and CDR2 as FQNEAQ (reference sequence). The CDR3 loop spans 16 amino acids. The CDR3 sequence is CASSSFLAGDTGELFF. CDR3 sequence (DNA): TGTGCCAGCAGCTCTTTCCTAGCGGGAGACACCGGGGAGCTGTTTTTT.

This clonotype was observed a few times. Just one base apart from a much larger clone, this may be a read error. V is TRBV9 and J is TRBJ2-5, with D tentatively TRBD2 (5 bases). CDR1 and CDR2 from the germline V gene are SGDLS and YYNGEE. CDR3 length equals 16 residues. V was trimmed by 4 bases and J by 1 base, leaving 17 bases between them. CDR3 sequence reads: CASSISGIPAQETQYF. The CDR3 nucleotides read TGTGCCAGCAGCATCTCCGGGATTCCGGCCCAAGAGACCCAGTACTTC.

This clonotype has ten or more counts. This chain connects TRBV11-2 to TRBJ1-6, with D possibly being TRBD1 (5 bases). Germline V gene data show CDR1 as SGHAT and CDR2 as FQNNGV. Between the trimmed V and J ends, which lost 0 bases and 18 bases, there was a span of 18 bases. The CDR3 consists of 14 residues. Here the CDR3 DNA reads TGTGCCAGCAGCTTAGATAAGGGGCCGACGAGGGCCCACTTT. Translated, it gives CASSLDKGPTRAHF. Full variable domain (rest looked up from reference TRBV11-2 and TRBJ1-6): EAGVAQSPRYKIIEKRQSVAFWCNPISGHATLYWYQQILGQGPKLLIQFQNNGVVDDSQLPKDRFSAERLKGVDSTLKIQPAKLEDSAVYLCASSLDKGPTRAHFGNGTRLTVT.

In this sample, this clonotype turned up many times. This chain uses TRBV9 with TRBJ2-5; possible D gene TRBD1, 5 bases. Germline CDR1 reads SGDLS; CDR2 reads YYNGEE. This CDR3 contains 14 residues. V dropped 0 bases and J dropped 4 bases, with 10 bases sitting between them. The CDR3 nucleotides are TGTGCCAGCAGCGTAGCAGGGATCTTAGAGACCCAGTACTTC. Translated, it gives CASSVAGILETQYF.

This clonotype was recorded many times. The genes are TRBV28 and TRBJ2-1; 12 bases agree with TRBD2. Germline V gene lookup returns CDR1 MDHEN and CDR2 SYDVKM. CDR3 size: 17 residues. Trimming at V came to 4 bases and at J to 8 bases, leaving 12 bases not matched to a gene. The CDR3 DNA follows: TGTGCCAGCAGTTCGACCGTCCTAGCGGGAGGGGGGGATGAGCAGTTCTTC. Its protein is CASSSTVLAGGGDEQFF.

This clonotype was recorded at least ten times. The rearrangement joins TRBV7-3 to TRBJ1-1, with 7 bases matching TRBD1. V was clipped by 0 bases and J by 8 bases; unmatched bases: 0. CDR3 length: 12 amino acids. Germline values: CDR1 SGHTA, CDR2 FQGTGA. CDR3 nucleotide sequence: TGTGCCAGCAGCTTAACAGGGGGCGAAGCTTTCTTT. It yields the protein CASSLTGGEAFF.

The chain couples TRBV5-1 to TRBJ2-3; TRBD1 matches at 9 bases. Germline V gene data show CDR1 as SGHRS and CDR2 as YFSETQ. The CDR3 extends over 15 amino acids. Trimming removed 0 bases from V and 5 bases from J; junction bases left unmatched: 4. Here the CDR3 reads CASSLAGQGLDTQYF. The CDR3 nucleotides read TGCGCCAGCAGCTTGGCGGGACAGGGCCTAGATACGCAGTATTTT.

This clonotype was observed at least ten times. J is TRBJ1-6 and V is TRBV12-3 or TRBV12-4; D may be TRBD1 (6 bases). CDR3 length equals 14 residues. V dropped 3 bases and J dropped 7 bases, with 10 bases sitting between them. The CDR3 loop is CASSFQGKNSPLHF. The CDR3 DNA reads TGTGCCAGCAGTTTCCAGGGGAAGAATTCACCCCTCCACTTT.

This clonotype was seen repeatedly, ten times or more. The chain recombines TRBV4-2 with TRBJ2-5; D gene unclear. Trimming removed 1 base at V and 5 bases at J, with 14 bases between. CDR1 is LGHNA, CDR2 YNFKEQ, per germline. This CDR3 spans 15 amino acids. The CDR3 DNA reads TGTGCCAGCAGCCAAGGTGCTGTGATGCGGGAGACCCAGTACTTC. This sequence encodes CASSQGAVMRETQYF.

This clonotype was seen at least ten times. One end of the junction varies from germline; a read error may be responsible. This sequence joins TRBV11-3 and TRBJ2-7; maybe TRBD2 (6 bases). The CDR3 sequence is 14 residues long. Per germline, CDR1 SGHNT and CDR2 YENEEA. For the CDR3, the DNA is TGTGCCAGCAGCCTAGAGGGACTGGACGTCGAGCAGTACTTC. Protein product: CASSLEGLDVEQYF.

This clonotype was counted many times. V is TRBV28 and J is TRBJ2-2, with D maybe TRBD2 (6 bases). Germline CDR1 and CDR2: MDHEN and SYDVKM. The CDR3 extends over 14 amino acids. V was trimmed by 7 bases and J by 6 bases, leaving 15 bases between them. CDR3 protein: CASKKWGESGELFF. DNA for the CDR3: TGTGCCAGCAAAAAATGGGGGGAATCCGGGGAGCTGTTTTTT.

This clonotype showed up many times. This chain connects TRBV7-6 to TRBJ2-5; the D gene is possibly TRBD2 (6 bases). The germline CDR1 and CDR2 sequences are SGHVS and FNYEAQ. The CDR3 has 14 amino acids. V dropped 5 bases and J dropped 5 bases, with 15 bases sitting between them. CDR3 in amino acids: CASSPMDYPETQYF. For the CDR3, the DNA is TGTGCCAGCAGCCCCATGGACTACCCGGAGACCCAGTACTTC.

The sample holds many counts of this clonotype. V is TRBV24-1 and J is TRBJ2-1, with D possibly being TRBD2 (5 bases). Germline V gene sequence: CDR1 KGHDR, CDR2 SFDVKD. The CDR3 length is 11 residues. Trimming took off 2 bases at V and 10 bases at J, with 5 bases between the two ends. The DNA for the CDR3 is TGTGCCACCAGTGATTCGGGGGAGCAGTTCTTC. It translates to CATSDSGEQFF.

This clonotype was detected ten times or more. The V and J genes are TRBV7-9 and TRBJ2-2; 11 nucleotides line up with TRBD1. Germline V gene data show CDR1 as SEHNR and CDR2 as FQNEAQ (reference sequence). Germline trimming cut 5 bases from V and 1 base from J; bases unmatched to any gene: 9. This CDR3 is built from 18 residues. For the CDR3, the DNA is TGTGCCAGCAGCCCCCTACCGGGACAGGGGGTGAACACCGGGGAGCTGTTTTTT. Protein: CASSPLPGQGVNTGELFF.

This chain uses TRBV2 with TRBJ2-7, with 9 bases matching TRBD1. The CDR3 extends over 14 amino acids. Germline V gives CDR1 SNHLY, CDR2 FYNNEI. J lost 2 bases, V lost 6 bases, and 5 bases had no gene match. The CDR3 protein is CASRTGTGTYEQYF. In nucleotides, the CDR3 is TGTGCCAGCAGAACCGGGACAGGGACCTACGAGCAGTACTTC.

This clonotype was observed a handful of times. The rearrangement links TRBV19 to TRBJ1-4; D is undetermined. The CDR3 consists of 13 residues. The V end was cut by 6 bases, the J end by 8 bases, with 13 bases between. Germline CDR1 and CDR2: LNHDA and SQIVND (reference sequence). Written as DNA, the CDR3 is TGTGCCAGTAGCACCGGACTAGGGGAAAAACTGTTTTTT. Amino acids: CASSTGLGEKLFF.

This clonotype was found many times. J is TRBJ1-2 and V is TRBV7-9, with unresolved D. Germline-derived CDR1 and CDR2 are SEHNR and FQNEAQ (reference sequence). Trimming shortened V by 0 bases and J by 3 bases, and 5 bases separated the two germline ends. The CDR3 length is 13 residues. CDR3 amino acids: CASSLAADYGYTF. CDR3 in DNA: TGTGCCAGCAGCTTAGCGGCAGACTATGGCTACACCTTC. Together with reference TRBV7-9 and TRBJ1-2, the CDR3 gives the full variable domain: DTGVSQNPRHKITKRGQNVTFRCDPISEHNRLYWYRQTLGQGPEFLTYFQNEAQLEKSRLLSDRFSAERPKGSFSTLEIQRTEQGDSAMYLCASSLAADYGYTFGSGTRLTVV.

This clonotype showed up many times. This chain uses TRBV19 with TRBJ1-5; perhaps TRBD1 as D (6 bases). The V and J ends lost 6 bases and 3 bases respectively, with 9 bases between them. CDR1 and CDR2 (germline): LNHDA, SQIVND (reference sequence). This CDR3 is 13 amino acids long. The CDR3 region has the DNA TGTGCCAGTAGACAGGGATACAATCAGCCCCAGCATTTT. Translation: CASRQGYNQPQHF.

At least ten counts were recorded for this clonotype. This chain links TRBV24-1 with TRBJ2-3, with 8 bases identical to TRBD2. The CDR3 covers 16 residues. Germline V gene lookup returns CDR1 KGHDR and CDR2 SFDVKD. V was pared by 4 bases and J by 6 bases, with 11 bases of the junction left unmatched. The CDR3 bases are TGTGCCACCAGTGACCCTCCATCGGGAGGGGTGGATACGCAGTATTTT. The encoded protein is CATSDPPSGGVDTQYF.

This clonotype appeared many times. The genes are TRBV27 and TRBJ2-5, with 7 positions matching TRBD2. The CDR3 has 15 residues. Germline lookup yields CDR1 MNHEY and CDR2 SMNVEV (reference sequence). Trimming at V came to 6 bases and at J to 10 bases, leaving 17 bases not matched to a gene. The CDR3 DNA is TGTGCCAGCAGGGGCCTTCGCGGGAGTTTAGTAAGCCAGTACTTC. This gives the protein CASRGLRGSLVSQYF.

This clonotype was detected many times. This chain joins TRBV11-3 and TRBJ2-5; D uncertain. Trimming left V 5 bases short and J 5 bases short, with 12 bases between. The germline V gene has CDR1 SGHNT and CDR2 YENEEA. The CDR3 covers 13 residues. CDR3 nucleotides: TGTGCCAGCAGCCCCGGGTTGATCGAGACCCAGTACTTC. This codes for CASSPGLIETQYF. Together with reference TRBV11-3 and TRBJ2-5, the CDR3 gives the full variable domain: EAGVVQSPRYKIIEKKQPVAFWCNPISGHNTLYWYLQNLGQGPELLIRYENEEAVDDSQLPKDRFSAERLKGVDSTLKIQPAELGDSAVYLCASSPGLIETQYFGPGTRLLVL.

About this clonotype itself: This is likely an artifact of a read error, given a far larger clone one base away. V gene TRBV6-5 combines with J gene TRBJ1-2; D is ambiguous. This CDR3 has 14 residues. Germline CDR1 and CDR2: MNHEY and SVGAGI. The V and J ends lost 6 bases and 2 bases respectively, with 13 bases between them. The CDR3 region has the DNA TGTGCCAGCAGAAAACAGCAGCCCAACTATGGCTACACCTTC. Amino acids: CASRKQQPNYGYTF.

This clonotype was observed many times. The V call is TRBV27, the J call TRBJ2-1, with D perhaps matching TRBD1 or TRBD2 (5 bases each). CDR3 size: 14 residues. V was clipped by 3 bases and J by 5 bases, with 11 bases between them. Per the germline V gene, CDR1 is MNHEY and CDR2 is SMNVEV (reference sequence). CDR3 sequence reads: CASSFWGPNNEQFF. In DNA form, the CDR3 reads TGTGCCAGCAGTTTTTGGGGACCCAACAATGAGCAGTTCTTC.

This clonotype was seen repeatedly, ten times or more. The chain is built from TRBV7-9 and TRBJ1-1; D remains ambiguous. Trimming left V 1 base short and J 1 base short, with 4 bases between. The length of the CDR3 is 13 residues. CDR1 is SEHNR and CDR2 is FQNEAQ in the germline V gene (reference sequence). The CDR3, as DNA: TGTGCCAGCAGCTTAGTGGCGAACACTGAAGCTTTCTTT. It yields the protein CASSLVANTEAFF.

This clonotype was observed at least ten times. The chain links TRBV11-3 to TRBJ2-7; 8 nucleotides match TRBD1. The germline CDR1 and CDR2 sequences are SGHNT and YENEEA. Germline trimming cut 5 bases from V and 1 base from J; bases unmatched to any gene: 4. The CDR3 runs 14 residues. The DNA of the CDR3 is TGTGCCAGCAGCCAAGGACAGGGATCCTACGAGCAGTACTTC. Its protein is CASSQGQGSYEQYF. Drawing the rest from reference TRBV11-3 and TRBJ2-7, the complete variable domain is EAGVVQSPRYKIIEKKQPVAFWCNPISGHNTLYWYLQNLGQGPELLIRYENEEAVDDSQLPKDRFSAERLKGVDSTLKIQPAELGDSAVYLCASSQGQGSYEQYFGPGTRLTVT.

This clonotype was recorded at least ten times. One junction end does not reproduce the germline sequence, and a read error may be involved. V usage is TRBV27 and J usage is TRBJ2-7; perhaps TRBD1 as D (6 bases). The germline V gene encodes CDR1 MNHEY and CDR2 SMNVEV (reference sequence). The CDR3 spans 14 residues. The CDR3 reads CASTQRGSSFEQYF. CDR3 DNA sequence: TGTGCCAGCACCCAGAGGGGGTCGTCCTTCGAGCAGTACTTC.

This clonotype was observed many times. The chain joins TRBV20-1 to TRBJ2-7; D is unclear. The CDR3 runs to 14 residues. Germline values: CDR1 DFQATT, CDR2 SNEGSKA (reference sequence). The V and J ends lost 4 bases and 3 bases respectively, with 16 bases between them. The CDR3: CSATKPDWDYEQYF. DNA for the CDR3: TGCAGTGCTACGAAACCCGACTGGGACTACGAGCAGTACTTC.

This clonotype was seen a few times. V is TRBV9 and J is TRBJ2-7; no reliable D call. Germline V gene data show CDR1 as SGDLS and CDR2 as YYNGEE. This CDR3 is 13 amino acids long. Trimming left V 0 bases short and J 3 bases short, with 7 bases between. The CDR3 region is CASSVVDGYEQYF. In DNA form, the CDR3 reads TGTGCCAGCAGCGTAGTGGACGGCTACGAGCAGTACTTC.

This clonotype was picked up many times. The rearrangement uses TRBV24-1 and TRBJ2-3; 12 bases line up with TRBD2. The CDR3 extends over 16 amino acids. Germline assignment: CDR1 KGHDR and CDR2 SFDVKD. V shed 4 bases and J 3 bases; nucleotides not matched to a gene: 4. CDR3 sequence reads: CATSDRGLAGTDTQYF. In DNA, the CDR3 is TGTGCCACCAGTGACCGAGGACTAGCGGGGACAGATACGCAGTATTTT.

The chain combines TRBV2 with TRBJ2-7, with TRBD1 identical over 8 bases. The length of the CDR3 is 13 residues. V trimming: 6 bases; J trimming: 5 bases; junction bases outside the gene matches: 6. CDR1 and CDR2 (germline): SNHLY, FYNNEI. The CDR3, as DNA: TGTGCCAGCAGCGGACAGGGTATCAACGAGCAGTACTTC. This gives the protein CASSGQGINEQYF.

This clonotype was observed at least ten times. The CDR3 DNA follows: TGTGCCAGCAGCTTAGAGAGAAGCTCCTACAATGAGCAGTTCTTC. Encoded protein: CASSLERSSYNEQFF. The chain couples TRBV7-3 to TRBJ2-1; D not resolved. Germline values: CDR1 SGHTA, CDR2 FQGTGA. V lost 2 bases, J lost 0 bases, and 8 bases lay in between. The CDR3 spans 15 residues.

This clonotype has at least ten counts. This chain joins TRBV24-1 and TRBJ2-3; 7 bases fit TRBD2. V trimming: 4 bases; J trimming: 3 bases; junction bases outside the gene matches: 9. Germline-derived CDR1 and CDR2 are KGHDR and SFDVKD. The CDR3 consists of 16 residues. The CDR3 sequence is CATSDPQAGTTDTQYF. The CDR3 bases are TGTGCCACCAGTGACCCCCAAGCGGGAACGACAGATACGCAGTATTTT.